Following are 27 T cell receptor beta chains from one sample sequenced in a study of human T cells and chemical hapten exposure (dated by TCRdb to the early 2020s). The library was generated by RACE. Sequenced using a NextSeq 500. In TCRdb, the public reads were trimmed at Q25 with fastp and aligned with MiXCR, with productive beta chains retained. Records with the same CDR3 protein are collapsed into one entry carrying the most frequent genes and DNA. Recorded for this sample are some 170,000 distinct CDR3 sequences; approximately 20% of them occurred a single time. 6.7% of the sample goes to the ten largest clones. Sample time point, as interpreted from the label and publication: patch test 1, 2 weeks after DPC sensitization. Explained via the paper, the treatment or condition label denotes: therapeutic diphenylcyclopropenone sensitization with weekly scalp DPC. The material sequenced was whole blood, taken in connection with sensitization to the hapten diphenylcyclopropenone (DPC). The receptors come from a woman between 50 and 59 years old with alopecia areata. Some clones in this sample may be carry-over from other donors' samples.

This clonotype was detected only a few times. This chain uses TRBV20-1 with TRBJ1-5, with 8 bases aligning to TRBD1. The germline V gene encodes CDR1 DFQATT and CDR2 SNEGSKA (reference sequence). The ends lost 4 bases at V and 5 bases at J; junction bases unmatched: 4. The CDR3 consists of 13 residues. CDR3 sequence (DNA): TGCAGTGCTATTGGACAGGGCGATCAGCCCCAGCATTTT. This gives the protein CSAIGQGDQPQHF.

V usage is TRBV10-3 and J usage is TRBJ1-3; D is unclear. Germline CDR1 and CDR2: ENHRY and SYGVKD. Deletions cut 10 bases from V and 0 bases from J, with 7 bases between. The CDR3 loop spans 12 amino acids. CDR3 sequence (DNA): TGTGCCACCATCGACTCTGGAAACACCATATATTTT. Translated, it gives CATIDSGNTIYF.

This clonotype occurred a few times. The CDR3, as DNA: TGCGCCAGCAGCTTGGATGCTCTAGCGGGAGGCACAGATACGCAGTATTTT. Protein: CASSLDALAGGTDTQYF. The chain couples TRBV5-1 to TRBJ2-3; 10 bases match TRBD2. Germline assignment: CDR1 SGHRS and CDR2 YFSETQ. The CDR3 has 17 residues. J gave up 1 base and V 0 bases, and 5 bases lay outside the gene matches. The full variable domain, its missing parts supplied by reference TRBV5-1 and TRBJ2-3, is KAGVTQTPRYLIKTRGQQVTLSCSPISGHRSVSWYQQTPGQGLQFLFEYFSETQRNKGNFPGRFSGRQFSNSRSEMNVSTLELGDSALYLCASSLDALAGGTDTQYFGPGTRLTVL.

This clonotype has more than one count but fewer than ten. The chain combines TRBV7-2 with TRBJ2-5; the D is unclear. V was trimmed by 5 bases and J by 4 bases, leaving 17 bases between them. CDR1 and CDR2 from the germline V gene are SGHTA and FQGNSA. The CDR3 consists of 15 residues. CDR3 amino acids: CASSPLRTRRETQYF. CDR3 sequence (DNA): TGTGCCAGCAGCCCCCTGAGGACCCGGCGAGAGACCCAGTACTTC.

This chain joins TRBV10-3 and TRBJ2-2, with a possible D match to TRBD1 (6 bases). The germline gives CDR1 ENHRY, CDR2 SYGVKD. The CDR3 extends over 13 amino acids. With 3 bases removed from V and 6 bases from J, the gap between germline ends came to 8 bases. This CDR3 is CAISDRGAGELFF. The CDR3 coding sequence is TGTGCCATCAGTGACAGGGGCGCCGGGGAGCTGTTTTTT.

This clonotype has just a few counts. The J gene is TRBJ1-5, the V gene TRBV4-1; no clear D gene. The CDR3 is 14 residues long. The germline CDR1 and CDR2 sequences are MGHRA and YSYEKL. Trimming cost V 1 base and J 11 bases, with 15 bases left between them. In DNA, the CDR3 is TGCGCCAGCAGCCAAGCCACGGACGGAGGGACCCAGCATTTT. Amino acids: CASSQATDGGTQHF.

This clonotype was observed a handful of times. The chain uses TRBV7-9 and TRBJ2-7; 8 bases fit TRBD1. Germline V CDR1 and CDR2: SEHNR, FQNEAQ (reference sequence). CDR3 length equals 12 residues. Losses at the gene ends were 5 bases for V and 6 bases for J; bases not matched to a gene: 3. The CDR3 region is CASSVTGGEQYF. CDR3 bases: TGTGCCAGCAGCGTAACAGGGGGCGAGCAGTACTTC.

This clonotype has just a few counts. The chain is built from TRBV5-1 and TRBJ1-2; no reliable D call. Trimming removed 0 bases at V and 2 bases at J, with 2 bases between. Germline V gene sequence: CDR1 SGHRS, CDR2 YFSETQ. The CDR3 contains 12 residues. CDR3 residues: CASSLENYGYTF. The CDR3 nucleotides read TGCGCCAGCAGCTTGGAAAACTATGGCTACACCTTC.

This clonotype was found many times. This chain connects TRBV20-1 to TRBJ2-3, with 7 bases that match TRBD2. The CDR3 is 14 amino acids. Germline CDR1 is DFQATT and CDR2 is SNEGSKA (reference sequence). V trimming: 3 bases; J trimming: 2 bases; junction bases outside the gene matches: 5. In DNA form, the CDR3 reads TGCAGTGCTAGGAGCGGGGCAATCACAGATACGCAGTATTTT. It encodes CSARSGAITDTQYF.

The chain recombines TRBV29-1 with TRBJ1-1; no definite D call. Germline lookup yields CDR1 SQVTM and CDR2 ANQGSEA. V lost 1 base and J 1 base, leaving 13 bases between the germline ends. The CDR3 covers 15 residues. CDR3 sequence (DNA): TGCAGCGTTGAAGTGGGAGGGTTCGGGAACACTGAAGCTTTCTTT. This gives the protein CSVEVGGFGNTEAFF.

This clonotype was counted many times. The rearrangement links TRBV18 to TRBJ2-4; 10 positions match TRBD2. The junction had 2 bases not matched to a gene; V was cut back by 3 bases and J by 3 bases. Germline values: CDR1 KGHSH, CDR2 LQKENI. This CDR3 region has 15 residues. In nucleotides, the CDR3 is TGTGCCAGCTCACCGCGGACTAGCGGCAAAAACATTCAGTACTTC. This gives the protein CASSPRTSGKNIQYF.

The genes are TRBV7-3 and TRBJ2-1; 8 nucleotides agree with TRBD2. This CDR3 contains 17 residues. The ends lost 3 bases at V and 5 bases at J; junction bases unmatched: 12. The V gene's germline CDR1 is SGHTA and CDR2 FQGTGA. The CDR3 loop reads CASSFTGTRWGDNEQFF. The CDR3 region has the DNA TGTGCCAGCAGCTTCACCGGGACTAGGTGGGGAGACAATGAGCAGTTCTTC. Full variable domain (rest looked up from reference TRBV7-3 and TRBJ2-1): GAGVSQTPSNKVTEKGKYVELRCDPISGHTALYWYRQSLGQGPEFLIYFQGTGAADDSGLPNDRFFAVRPEGSVSTLKIQRTERGDSAVYLCASSFTGTRWGDNEQFFGPGTRLTVL.

The rearrangement uses TRBV5-1 and TRBJ2-7; 11 bases align to TRBD2. The CDR3 runs 15 residues. Unmatched junction bases numbered 3, after V lost 4 bases and J lost 0 bases. From germline, CDR1 is SGHRS and CDR2 YFSETQ. CDR3 bases: TGCGCCAGCAGCGGGACTAGCGGAGCCTCCTACGAGCAGTACTTC. Translated, it gives CASSGTSGASYEQYF.

This clonotype was seen at least ten times. The chain couples TRBV7-9 to TRBJ2-2, with unresolved D. CDR3 size: 14 residues. The V gene's germline CDR1 is SEHNR and CDR2 FQNEAQ (reference sequence). Between the trimmed V and J ends, which lost 5 bases and 1 base, there was a span of 8 bases. CDR3 protein: CASSPGLNTGELFF. CDR3 nucleotides: TGTGCCAGCAGCCCTGGCTTGAACACCGGGGAGCTGTTTTTT. Looking up the rest from reference TRBV7-9 and TRBJ2-2 gives the full variable domain: DTGVSQNPRHKITKRGQNVTFRCDPISEHNRLYWYRQTLGQGPEFLTYFQNEAQLEKSRLLSDRFSAERPKGSFSTLEIQRTEQGDSAMYLCASSPGLNTGELFFGEGSRLTVL.

There are a few counts of this clonotype. This chain links TRBV7-9 with TRBJ2-7; maybe TRBD1 (5 bases). The CDR3 consists of 14 residues. Deletions cut 3 bases from V and 7 bases from J, with 16 bases between. CDR1 SEHNR and CDR2 FQNEAQ come from the germline V gene (reference sequence). The CDR3 region is CASSLEGVRWEQYF. The CDR3 bases are TGTGCCAGCAGCTTGGAAGGGGTAAGGTGGGAGCAGTACTTC.

V gene TRBV15 combines with J gene TRBJ2-3; a weak D match, TRBD2 (5 bases). This CDR3 is 16 amino acids long. The V end lost 0 bases, the J end lost 6 bases, and 16 bases lay between the germline ends. Germline-derived CDR1 and CDR2 are LNHNV and YYDKDF (reference sequence). The CDR3 nucleotides are TGTGCCACCAGCAGAGATCTAGCCCAACGGAGGGATACGCAGTATTTT. As protein: CATSRDLAQRRDTQYF.

The chain links TRBV2 to TRBJ2-2, with a tentative D call TRBD1 (6 bases). Germline CDR1 and CDR2: SNHLY and FYNNEI. V lost 6 bases, J lost 4 bases, and 12 bases lay in between. The CDR3 has 14 amino acids. The CDR3 bases are TGTGCCAGCAGAGGACAGAGCTCCACCGGGGAGCTGTTTTTT. Protein sequence: CASRGQSSTGELFF. Full variable domain (rest looked up from reference TRBV2 and TRBJ2-2): EPEVTQTPSHQVTQMGQEVILRCVPISNHLYFYWYRQILGQKVEFLVSFYNNEISEKSEIFDDQFSVERPDGSNFTLKIRSTKLEDSAMYFCASRGQSSTGELFFGEGSRLTVL.

J is TRBJ2-1 and V is TRBV5-1, with 11 bases aligning to TRBD2. This CDR3 spans 16 amino acids. V lost 4 bases, J lost 6 bases, and 9 bases stayed unmatched. Germline V gives CDR1 SGHRS, CDR2 YFSETQ. The CDR3 region has the DNA TGCGCCAGCAGCCCTTTAGCGGGAGGGCTTGGCAATGAGCAGTTCTTC. Protein sequence: CASSPLAGGLGNEQFF. The entire variable domain, with the rest obtained from reference TRBV5-1 and TRBJ2-1, is as follows: KAGVTQTPRYLIKTRGQQVTLSCSPISGHRSVSWYQQTPGQGLQFLFEYFSETQRNKGNFPGRFSGRQFSNSRSEMNVSTLELGDSALYLCASSPLAGGLGNEQFFGPGTRLTVL.

The chain employs TRBV19 and TRBJ2-5, with D perhaps given as TRBD1 or TRBD2 (5 bases each). The V gene lost 8 bases and the J gene lost 5 bases, with 12 bases spanning the gap. The CDR3 loop spans 12 amino acids. CDR1 and CDR2 from the germline V gene are LNHDA and SQIVND (reference sequence). As DNA, the CDR3 is TGTGCCAGTGGACCCTGGGGGGAGACCCAGTACTTC. It is translated as CASGPWGETQYF.

The gene calls are TRBV20-1 and TRBJ2-3; TRBD2 matches 8 bases. The J segment lost 4 bases and the V segment lost 0 bases, leaving 12 bases of the junction unmatched. The CDR3 is 17 amino acids. CDR1 and CDR2 (germline): DFQATT, SNEGSKA (reference sequence). This CDR3 is CSARDLITSGFADTQYF. CDR3 sequence (DNA): TGCAGTGCTAGAGATTTAATAACTAGCGGCTTTGCAGATACGCAGTATTTT.

The genes are TRBV29-1 and TRBJ2-3; 8 bases map to TRBD1. In germline, CDR1 is SQVTM, CDR2 ANQGSEA. CDR3 size: 13 residues. V lost 7 bases to trimming and J lost 6 bases; unmatched junction nucleotides: 9. Here the CDR3 DNA reads TGCAGCGCCCCAGGACAGGGTACCGATACGCAGTATTTT. Translation gives CSAPGQGTDTQYF.

The V gene is TRBV5-6, the J gene TRBJ2-7; TRBD2 matches at 7 bases. CDR3 length: 16 amino acids. The V gene's germline CDR1 is SGHDT and CDR2 YYEEEE. Germline trimming cut 4 bases from V and 0 bases from J; bases unmatched to any gene: 10. CDR3 sequence (DNA): TGTGCCAGCAGCACCGAGCCCGGGACTATCTCCTACGAGCAGTACTTC. Its protein product is CASSTEPGTISYEQYF.

This clonotype has just a few counts. The chain joins TRBV2 to TRBJ1-3; a weak D match, TRBD1 (5 bases). V was clipped by 4 bases and J by 2 bases, with 12 bases between them. Germline CDR1 and CDR2: SNHLY and FYNNEI. CDR3 size: 15 residues. The CDR3: CASSASGSTGNTIYF. The DNA for the CDR3 is TGTGCCAGCAGTGCGTCAGGGAGCACTGGAAACACCATATATTTT.

The chain employs TRBV5-1 and TRBJ2-1; 8 nucleotides align to TRBD2. From germline, CDR1 is SGHRS and CDR2 YFSETQ. CDR3 length equals 16 residues. The ends lost 0 bases at V and 0 bases at J; junction bases unmatched: 2. CDR3 region: CASSLVLAGSYNEQFF. CDR3 bases: TGCGCCAGCAGCTTGGTGCTAGCGGGCTCCTACAATGAGCAGTTCTTC. The full variable domain, completed using reference TRBV5-1 and TRBJ2-1, is KAGVTQTPRYLIKTRGQQVTLSCSPISGHRSVSWYQQTPGQGLQFLFEYFSETQRNKGNFPGRFSGRQFSNSRSEMNVSTLELGDSALYLCASSLVLAGSYNEQFFGPGTRLTVL.

V gene TRBV7-2 combines with J gene TRBJ2-7; D not resolved. Trimming pared 8 bases from V and 1 base from J, leaving 15 bases between. Germline V gene sequence: CDR1 SGHTA, CDR2 FQGNSA. The CDR3 runs to 14 residues. The CDR3 protein is CASGSRFYSYEQYF. The DNA for the CDR3 is TGTGCCAGCGGGTCGAGATTCTATTCCTACGAGCAGTACTTC.

The chain recombines TRBV6-5 with TRBJ2-3, with D possibly TRBD2 on 5 matching bases. Between the trimmed V and J ends, which lost 0 bases and 5 bases, there was a span of 15 bases. The CDR3 consists of 16 residues. CDR1 MNHEY and CDR2 SVGAGI come from the germline V gene. The CDR3 is CASSYSDSSLGDTQYF. CDR3 sequence (DNA): TGTGCCAGCAGTTACTCGGACTCCTCCCTCGGAGATACGCAGTATTTT.

This rearrangement joins TRBV9 to TRBJ2-1; TRBD2 matches 14 bases. This CDR3 has 16 amino acids. Losses at the gene ends were 3 bases for V and 9 bases for J; bases not matched to a gene: 8. Germline V lookup: CDR1 SGDLS, CDR2 YYNGEE. The CDR3 sequence: CASSAPGLAGGIEQFF. Here the CDR3 DNA reads TGTGCCAGCAGCGCTCCAGGACTAGCGGGAGGTATTGAGCAGTTCTTC.